This T cell receptor beta chain originates from a study of healthy donors' naive CD4 and CD8 T cells. Study overall: Donors came from three age groups: 20-25, 40-50 and 60-70 years. TCR alpha primers covered all functional IMGT alpha gene variants. Study-level points and caveats: Positive CDR3 charge linked to CD4+ cells, negative to CD8+ cells.

Starting from around 500 ng of total RNA, TCR libraries were made with linear amplification. Original analysis: 86,000 or so TCR alpha transcripts were sequenced from 4 to 6 healthy donors. TCRdb passed the reads through MiXCR, listing each CDR3 protein once. Here the V and J calls rest on TCRdb's processing, not on the authors' analysis. The sample gives roughly 200,000 distinct CDR3 sequences, under 85% of which show up once; roughly 2.4% is in the top ten. The ends were cut back, 5 bases at V and 8 bases at J, with 13 bases in the middle. Germline V lookup: CDR1 SGHAT, CDR2 FQNNGV. This CDR3 is 13 amino acids long. Notes on this clonotype: Antigen unknown.

Sample: naive CD4+ and CD8+ T cells sorted from blood, pooled from several donors. This chain uses TRBV11-2 with TRBJ2-1; D uncertain. This sequence was found in a pool of human donors in good health; the sample pools cells from several healthy donors. CDR3 amino acids: CASSPRRADEQFF. The CDR3 bases are TGTGCCAGCAGCCCACGAAGGGCGGATGAGCAGTTCTTC.